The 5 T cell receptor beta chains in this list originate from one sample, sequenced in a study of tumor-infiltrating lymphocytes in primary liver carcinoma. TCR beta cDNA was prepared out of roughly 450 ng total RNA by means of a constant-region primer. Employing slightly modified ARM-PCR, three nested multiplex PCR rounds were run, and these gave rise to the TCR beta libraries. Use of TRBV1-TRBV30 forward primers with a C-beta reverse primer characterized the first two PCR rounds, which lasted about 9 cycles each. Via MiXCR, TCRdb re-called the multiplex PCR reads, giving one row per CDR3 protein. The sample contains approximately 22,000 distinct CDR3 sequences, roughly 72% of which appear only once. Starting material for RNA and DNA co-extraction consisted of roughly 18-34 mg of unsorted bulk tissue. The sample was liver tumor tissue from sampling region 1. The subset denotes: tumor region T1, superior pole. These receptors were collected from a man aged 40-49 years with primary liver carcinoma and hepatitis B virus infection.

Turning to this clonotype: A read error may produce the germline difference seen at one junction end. CDR3 DNA: TGTGCCAGCAGCTTCGAAGGGGCTAGAGAGCAGTATTTC. Translating it yields CASSFEGAREQYF. This chain connects TRBV11-2 to TRBJ2-7, with D possibly TRBD1 on 5 matching bases. Looked up from germline, CDR1 is SGHAT and CDR2 is FQNNGV. CDR3 length: 13 residues.

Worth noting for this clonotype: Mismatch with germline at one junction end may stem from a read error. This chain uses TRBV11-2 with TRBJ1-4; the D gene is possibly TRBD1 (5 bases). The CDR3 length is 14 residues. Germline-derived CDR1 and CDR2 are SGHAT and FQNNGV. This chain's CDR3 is CASSLEVGDVKLLF. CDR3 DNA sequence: TGTGCCAGCAGCTTAGAGGTTGGGGACGTGAAACTGCTTTTT.

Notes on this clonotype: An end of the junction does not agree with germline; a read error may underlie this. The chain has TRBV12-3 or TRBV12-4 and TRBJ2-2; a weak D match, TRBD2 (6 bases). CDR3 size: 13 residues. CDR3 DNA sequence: TGTGCCAGCAGTGGCTACCCCACCGGGGGGCTGTTTTTT. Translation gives CASSGYPTGGLFF.

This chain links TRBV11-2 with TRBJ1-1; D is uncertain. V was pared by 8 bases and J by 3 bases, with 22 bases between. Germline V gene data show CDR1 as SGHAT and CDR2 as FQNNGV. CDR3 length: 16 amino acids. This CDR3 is CASGHRALSRHTEAFF. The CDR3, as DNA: TGTGCCAGCGGCCACCGGGCCCTCAGTCGCCACACTGAAGCTTTCTTT.

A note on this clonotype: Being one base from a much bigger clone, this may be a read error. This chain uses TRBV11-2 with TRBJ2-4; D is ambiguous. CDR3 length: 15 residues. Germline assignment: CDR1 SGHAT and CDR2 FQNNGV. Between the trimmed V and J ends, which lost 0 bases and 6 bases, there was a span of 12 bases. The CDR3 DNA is TGTGCCAGCAGCTTAGAGTCATGGGGTAGAAACATTCAGTACTTC. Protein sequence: CASSLESWGRNIQYF.